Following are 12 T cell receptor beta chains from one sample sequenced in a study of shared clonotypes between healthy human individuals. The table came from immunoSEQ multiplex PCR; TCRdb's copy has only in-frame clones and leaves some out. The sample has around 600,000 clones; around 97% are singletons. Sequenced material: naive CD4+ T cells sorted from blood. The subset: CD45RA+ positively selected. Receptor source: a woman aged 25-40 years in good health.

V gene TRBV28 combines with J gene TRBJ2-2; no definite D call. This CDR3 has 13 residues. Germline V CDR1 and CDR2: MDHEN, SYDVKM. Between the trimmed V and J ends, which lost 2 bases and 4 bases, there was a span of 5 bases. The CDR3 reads CASSLIGTGELFF. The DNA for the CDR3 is TGTGCCAGCAGTTTAATCGGCACCGGGGAGCTGTTTTTT.

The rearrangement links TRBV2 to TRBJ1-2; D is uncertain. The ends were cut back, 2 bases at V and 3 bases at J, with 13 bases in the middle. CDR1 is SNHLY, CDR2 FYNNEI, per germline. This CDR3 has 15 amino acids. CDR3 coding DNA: TGTGCCAGCAGTGAATATGGCGTCGGGTACTATGGCTACACCTTC. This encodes CASSEYGVGYYGYTF.

CDR3 bases: TGTGCCAGCAGTTACTCGGGGACTGCCGTCTACAATGAGCAGTTCTTC. Translation: CASSYSGTAVYNEQFF. This chain links TRBV6-5 with TRBJ2-1; tentatively, D is TRBD2 (6 bases). V was pared by 0 bases and J by 3 bases, with 12 bases between. CDR3 length equals 16 residues. Germline V gene data show CDR1 as MNHEY and CDR2 as SVGAGI.

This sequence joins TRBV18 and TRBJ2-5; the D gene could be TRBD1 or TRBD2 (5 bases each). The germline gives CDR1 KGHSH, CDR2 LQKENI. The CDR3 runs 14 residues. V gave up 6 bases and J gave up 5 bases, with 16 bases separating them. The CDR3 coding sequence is TGTGCCAGCTCCCCGGGACGAGAGCGGGAGACCCAGTACTTC. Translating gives CASSPGRERETQYF.

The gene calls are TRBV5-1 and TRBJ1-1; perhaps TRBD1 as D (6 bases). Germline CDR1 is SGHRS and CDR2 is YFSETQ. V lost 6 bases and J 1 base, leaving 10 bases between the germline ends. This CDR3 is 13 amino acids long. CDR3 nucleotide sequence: TGCGCCAGCACACAACAGGGGAACACTGAAGCTTTCTTT. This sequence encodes CASTQQGNTEAFF.

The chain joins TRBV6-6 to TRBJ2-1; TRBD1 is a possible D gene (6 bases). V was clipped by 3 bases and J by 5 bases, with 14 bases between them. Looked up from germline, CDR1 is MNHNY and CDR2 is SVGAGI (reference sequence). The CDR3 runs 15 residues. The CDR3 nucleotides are TGTGCCAGCAGTTATGTAGGGGGTGGCCACAATGAGCAGTTCTTC. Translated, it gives CASSYVGGGHNEQFF.

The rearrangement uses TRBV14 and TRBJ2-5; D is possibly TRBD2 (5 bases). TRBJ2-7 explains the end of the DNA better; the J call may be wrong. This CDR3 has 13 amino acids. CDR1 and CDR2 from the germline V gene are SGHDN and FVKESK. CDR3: CASSQDRGYEQYF. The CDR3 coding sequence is TGTGCCAGCAGCCAAGATCGGGGCTACGAGCAGTACTTC.

This CDR3 reads CASSLESLAKYNEQFF. CDR3 in DNA: TGCGCCAGCAGCTTGGAGTCACTAGCGAAATACAATGAGCAGTTCTTC. V gene TRBV5-1 combines with J gene TRBJ2-1, with 7 bases that match TRBD2. This CDR3 comprises 16 residues. CDR1 is SGHRS, CDR2 YFSETQ, per germline. Trimming removed 0 bases from V and 4 bases from J; junction bases left unmatched: 7.

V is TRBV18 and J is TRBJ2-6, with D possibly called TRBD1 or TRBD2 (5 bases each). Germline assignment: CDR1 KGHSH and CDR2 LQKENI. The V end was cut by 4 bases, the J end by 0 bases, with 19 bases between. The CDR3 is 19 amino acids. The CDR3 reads CASSRGTARTLSGANVLTF. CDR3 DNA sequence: TGTGCCAGCTCACGTGGGACCGCCCGAACCCTCTCTGGGGCCAACGTCCTGACTTTC.

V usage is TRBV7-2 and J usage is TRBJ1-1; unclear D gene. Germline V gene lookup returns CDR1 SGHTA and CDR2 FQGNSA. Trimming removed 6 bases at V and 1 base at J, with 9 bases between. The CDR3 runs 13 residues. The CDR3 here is CASRPRQNTEAFF. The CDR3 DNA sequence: TGTGCCAGCAGACCCCGACAGAACACTGAAGCTTTCTTT.

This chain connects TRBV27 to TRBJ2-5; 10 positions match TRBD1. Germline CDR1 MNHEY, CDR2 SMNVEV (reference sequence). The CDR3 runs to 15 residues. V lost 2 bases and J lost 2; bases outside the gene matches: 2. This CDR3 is CASSLRTGGQETQYF. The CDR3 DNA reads TGTGCCAGCAGTTTAAGGACAGGGGGGCAAGAGACCCAGTACTTC.

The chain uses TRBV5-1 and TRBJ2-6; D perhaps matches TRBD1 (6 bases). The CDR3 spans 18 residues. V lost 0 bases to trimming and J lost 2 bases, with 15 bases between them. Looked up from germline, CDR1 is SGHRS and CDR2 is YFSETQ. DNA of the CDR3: TGCGCCAGCAGCTTGGCCAATGGACAGATGACTGGGGCCAACGTCCTGACTTTC. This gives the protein CASSLANGQMTGANVLTF.